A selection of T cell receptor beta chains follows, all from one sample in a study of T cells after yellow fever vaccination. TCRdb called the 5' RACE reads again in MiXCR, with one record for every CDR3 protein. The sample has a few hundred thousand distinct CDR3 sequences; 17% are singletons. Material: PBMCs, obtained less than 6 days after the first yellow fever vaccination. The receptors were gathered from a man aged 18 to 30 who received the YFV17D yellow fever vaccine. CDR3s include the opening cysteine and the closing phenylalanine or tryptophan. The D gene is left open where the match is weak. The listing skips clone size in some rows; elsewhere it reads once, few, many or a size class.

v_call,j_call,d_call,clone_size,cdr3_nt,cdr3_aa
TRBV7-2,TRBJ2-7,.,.,TGTGTCAGCAGTCTCATGTCCGGGCCTGTCTCCTACGAGCAGTACTTC,CVSSLMSGPVSYEQYF
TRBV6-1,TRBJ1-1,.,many,TGTGCCAGCAGTGGCGACACTGAAGCTTTCTTT,CASSGDTEAFF
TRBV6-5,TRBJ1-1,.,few,TGTGCCAGCAGTTCCTATCCGTACCTGGGGTACACTGAAGCTTTCTTT,CASSSYPYLGYTEAFF
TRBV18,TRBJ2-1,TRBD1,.,TGTGCCAGCTCACCACGGCCGGGACAGGGTGAGAGGTCCTACAATGAGCAGTTCTTC,CASSPRPGQGERSYNEQFF
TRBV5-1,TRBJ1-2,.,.,TGCGCCAGCAGCTTGGATGTCGGGGGAGGCTACACCTTC,CASSLDVGGGYTF
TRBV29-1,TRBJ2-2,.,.,TGCAGCGTTGAAGAAGGTAACACCGGGGAGCTGTTTTTT,CSVEEGNTGELFF
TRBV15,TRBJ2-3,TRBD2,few,TGTGCCACCAGCAGGGCTAGCGGGGGTGCAGATACGCAGTATTTT,CATSRASGGADTQYF
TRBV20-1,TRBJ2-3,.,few,TGCAGTGCTAGACCGCCGCAAGGGGTACACACAGATACGCAGTATTTT,CSARPPQGVHTDTQYF
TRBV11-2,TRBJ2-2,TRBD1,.,TGTGCCAGCAGCATGGACAGGTCTTTCTTTGCCGGGGAGCTGTTTTTT,CASSMDRSFFAGELFF
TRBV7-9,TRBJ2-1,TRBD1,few,TGTGCCAGCAGCCCGCGTGGCAGGGGGAGATCCTACAATGAGCAGTTCTTC,CASSPRGRGRSYNEQFF
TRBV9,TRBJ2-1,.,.,TGTGCCAGCAGCGTATTCGAACACCCGGTCGGTGAGCAGTTCTTC,CASSVFEHPVGEQFF
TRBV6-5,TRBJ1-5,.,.,TGTGCCAGCAGTTACTCGCAAGGGGGTCACCCCCAGCATTTT,CASSYSQGGHPQHF
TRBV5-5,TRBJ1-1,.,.,TGTGCCAGCAGCTTGGCGCTCAGACCACTGGGGGCTTTCTTT,CASSLALRPLGAFF
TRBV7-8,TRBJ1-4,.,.,TGTGCCAGCAGCTTAGCGCGAGGGGAGGGAAATGAAAAACTGTTTTTT,CASSLARGEGNEKLFF
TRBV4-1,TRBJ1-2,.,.,TGCGCCAGCAGCCAGGGGCCGGGGGCAACAGATTACCGGGCCTATGGCTACACCTTC,CASSQGPGATDYRAYGYTF
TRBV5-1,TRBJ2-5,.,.,TGCGCCAGCAGGGAGGGGGAGACCCAGTACTTC,CASREGETQYF
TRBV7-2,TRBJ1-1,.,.,TGTGCCAGCAGCACAGGGTTCGTGGGGAGGGCTGAAGCTTTCTTT,CASSTGFVGRAEAFF
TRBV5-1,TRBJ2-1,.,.,TGCGCCAGCAGCTGGCTCTCCGTGGGGGGCAACAATGAGCAGTTCTTC,CASSWLSVGGNNEQFF
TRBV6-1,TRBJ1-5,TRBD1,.,TGTGCCAGCATAAGGGACAGGGGGCTAAATCAGCCCCAGCATTTT,CASIRDRGLNQPQHF
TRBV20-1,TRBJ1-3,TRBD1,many,TGCAGTGCTACACAGGGGGCAGGAAACACCATATATTTT,CSATQGAGNTIYF
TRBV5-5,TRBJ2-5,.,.,TGTGCCAGCAGCTTGTATCCGGAGCAAGAGACCCAGTACTTC,CASSLYPEQETQYF
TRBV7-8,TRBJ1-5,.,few,TGTGCCAGCAGCCCCCAGCCGGGCAGACCTTATAGCAATCAGCCCCAGCATTTT,CASSPQPGRPYSNQPQHF
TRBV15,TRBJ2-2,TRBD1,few,TGTGCCACCAGCGGATCCGGGACAGGGGAGTTCAACACCGGGGAGCTGTTTTTT,CATSGSGTGEFNTGELFF
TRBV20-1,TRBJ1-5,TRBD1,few,TGCAGTGCTACTTTCCGGGACAGGGGCGGCCAGCCCCAGCATTTT,CSATFRDRGGQPQHF
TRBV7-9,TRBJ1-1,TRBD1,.,TGTGCCAGCAGCTCCCGACAGGGTAAAACTGAAGCTTTCTTT,CASSSRQGKTEAFF
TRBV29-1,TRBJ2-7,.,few,TGCAGCGTTGGGGTGGGGGCCTACGAGCAGTACTTC,CSVGVGAYEQYF
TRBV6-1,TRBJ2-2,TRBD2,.,TGTGCCAGCAGCACCTATGCGGGACTAGCGGGGGGAGGCACCGGGGAGCTGTTTTTT,CASSTYAGLAGGGTGELFF
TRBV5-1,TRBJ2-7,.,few,TGCGCCAGCAGCTTCACTAGACAGGGAGGCTACGAGCAGTACTTC,CASSFTRQGGYEQYF
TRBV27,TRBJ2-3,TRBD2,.,TGTGCCAGCAGTCTGACTAGCGGGGGGCCGGGAACAGATACGCAGTATTTT,CASSLTSGGPGTDTQYF
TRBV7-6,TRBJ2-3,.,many,TGTGCCAGCAGCTTGGGGGTAGGAGATACGCAGTATTTT,CASSLGVGDTQYF
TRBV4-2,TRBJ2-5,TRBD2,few,TGTGCCAGCAGCCAAGATAGGGCTAGCGGGGGGGGTCAAGAGACCCAGTACTTC,CASSQDRASGGGQETQYF
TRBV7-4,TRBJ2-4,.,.,TGTGCCAGCAGCCCCGCGTTAGTAATATACATTCAGTACTTC,CASSPALVIYIQYF
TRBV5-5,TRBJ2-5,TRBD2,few,TGTGCCAGCGGACTAGCGGGGGGGCAGGGAGAGACCCAGTACTTC,CASGLAGGQGETQYF
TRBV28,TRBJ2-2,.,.,TGTGCCAGCAGTCCCGCCAACAGTCTACTTGCCGGGGAGCTGTTTTTT,CASSPANSLLAGELFF
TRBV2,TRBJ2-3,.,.,TGTGCCAGCAGTGAACAAGGAACAGATACGCAGTATTTT,CASSEQGTDTQYF
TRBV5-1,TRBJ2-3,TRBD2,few,TGCGCCAGCAGCTTGTGGGCTCCGAGCGGGGTGTCAGATACGCAGTATTTT,CASSLWAPSGVSDTQYF
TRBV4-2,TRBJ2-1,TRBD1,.,TGTGCCAGCAGCCAAGATACAGGGGGTGTACAGAATGAGCAGTTCTTC,CASSQDTGGVQNEQFF
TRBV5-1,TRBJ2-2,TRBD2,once,TGCGCCAGCGCCACTAGCGGGGCGAACACCGGGGAGCTGTTTTTT,CASATSGANTGELFF
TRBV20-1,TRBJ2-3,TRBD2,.,TGCAGTGCCCGTGAGGGACTAGGGACAGATACGCAGTATTTT,CSAREGLGTDTQYF
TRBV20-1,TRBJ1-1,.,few,TGCAGTGCTAGTCATCACTACACCGGGGACACTGAAGCTTTCTTT,CSASHHYTGDTEAFF
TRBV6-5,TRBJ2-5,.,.,TGTGCCAGCAGTTACGGTGGATGGGAGACCCAGTACTTC,CASSYGGWETQYF
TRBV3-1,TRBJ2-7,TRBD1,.,TGTGCCAGCAGACAGGGGGCTTCCTACGAGCAGTACTTC,CASRQGASYEQYF
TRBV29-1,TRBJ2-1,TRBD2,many,TGCAGCGTTGAGGCGGGAGGGTTTAATGAGCAGTTCTTC,CSVEAGGFNEQFF
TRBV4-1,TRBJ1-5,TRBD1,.,TGCGCCAGCGCGGACAGGGGTAATCAGCCCCAGCATTTT,CASADRGNQPQHF
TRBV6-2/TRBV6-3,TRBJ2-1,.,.,TGTGCCAGCAGTTACTCGGGCAGGGCGAATGAGCAGTTCTTC,CASSYSGRANEQFF
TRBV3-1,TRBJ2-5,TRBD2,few,TGTGCCAGCAGCCCCCTAGCGGGGGGTATTGAGACCCAGTACTTC,CASSPLAGGIETQYF
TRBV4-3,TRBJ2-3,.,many,TGCGCCAGCAGCCAAGATGCCCGCGCCCTATCCGGGGCGGATACGCAGTATTTT,CASSQDARALSGADTQYF
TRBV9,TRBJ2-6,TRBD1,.,TGTGCCAGCAGCGTAGCTACAGGGGCCTCTGGGGCCAACGTCCTGACTTTC,CASSVATGASGANVLTF
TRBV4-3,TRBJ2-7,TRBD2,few,TGCGCCAGCAGCCAATTCCGCGGGGGGCTCTCCTACGAGCAGTACTTC,CASSQFRGGLSYEQYF
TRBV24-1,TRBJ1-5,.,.,TGTGCCACCAGTGCCGTAAGGTGTCGGGGCAATCAGCCCCAGCATTTT,CATSAVRCRGNQPQHF
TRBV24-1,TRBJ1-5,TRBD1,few,TGTGCCACCAGTGACCGGACAGGAGGGTTCAATCAGCCCCAGCATTTT,CATSDRTGGFNQPQHF
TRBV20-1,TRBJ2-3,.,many,TGCAGTGCACACTCGCCGGGGACGTCAGATACGCAGTATTTT,CSAHSPGTSDTQYF
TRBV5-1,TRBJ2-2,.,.,TGCGCCAGCAGCTTGGGGGGCAGGAGCACCGGGGAGCTGTTTTTT,CASSLGGRSTGELFF
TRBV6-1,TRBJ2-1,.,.,TGTGCCAGCAGTGAACTCTTAGGAGTCGCCGGGGTCTTC,CASSELLGVAGVF